The rows below give T cell receptor beta chains drawn from one sample of a study of shared clonotypes between healthy human individuals. Sequenced by immunoSEQ multiplex PCR; TCRdb stores in-frame clones only, minus some. The data show more than 2,000,000 clones, with over 90% seen just once and roughly 0.36% held by the top ten. The sequenced material came from naive CD4+ T cells from PBMCs. The receptor source for this set is a man aged 18 to 35 in good health. Some clones in this sample may be carry-over from other donors' samples. Each CDR3 is given with its conserved first and last residue. D genes are given only for firm matches. Clone size, where shown, is once, few, many, or a class for clones that have expanded.

V,size,D,J,DNA,CDR3
TRBV11-2,.,TRBD2,TRBJ2-1,TGTGCCAGCAGCTTAGAGCGACTAGCGATTGGGAATGAGCAGTTCTTC,CASSLERLAIGNEQFF
TRBV7-2,few,TRBD1,TRBJ1-3,TGTGCCAGCAGCTTACTCGGACAGGCTGGAAACACCATATATTTT,CASSLLGQAGNTIYF
TRBV7-2,.,.,TRBJ2-3,TGTGCCAGCAGCTTGGGGATGGGCGGCACAGATACGCAGTATTTT,CASSLGMGGTDTQYF
TRBV6-6,.,.,TRBJ2-1,TGTGCCAGCAGTTACTCGGAGGGATTGGGGCAGTTCTTC,CASSYSEGLGQFF
TRBV27,.,.,TRBJ2-5,TGTGCCAGCAGTTTATTGACCGGGACACTCTTGTACTTC,CASSLLTGTLLYF
TRBV27,.,.,TRBJ2-3,TGTGCCAGCACTCTCACCTCCCCCGGACGTGTTAGCAGCACAGATACGCAGTATTTT,CASTLTSPGRVSSTDTQYF
TRBV19,.,.,TRBJ2-5,TGTGCCAGTAGTAAACGGACTAACCAAGAGACCCAGTACTTC,CASSKRTNQETQYF
TRBV7-3,.,TRBD1,TRBJ2-5,TGTGCCAGCAGCTTAGGGACAGGTGGGACCCAGTACTTC,CASSLGTGGTQYF
TRBV15,.,TRBD2,TRBJ2-1,TGTGCCACCAGCAGAGGTAGCGGGAGTGTGGGGAATGAGCAGTTCTTC,CATSRGSGSVGNEQFF
TRBV7-9,.,TRBD2,TRBJ2-6,TGTGCCAGCAGCCCCCGACTAGCGGGCAACTCTGGGGCCAACGTCCTGACTTTC,CASSPRLAGNSGANVLTF
TRBV6-4,.,.,TRBJ2-1,TGTGCCAGCAGTGACTCCCTGAGCTCCTACAATGAGCAGTTCTTC,CASSDSLSSYNEQFF
TRBV7-3,once,.,TRBJ2-3,TGTGCCAGCAGCCAAAGGCGGCTAGCTAGCACAGATACGCAGTATTTT,CASSQRRLASTDTQYF
TRBV15,.,.,TRBJ1-2,TGTGCCACCAGCACCCTTGAGAGAAACTATGGCTACACCTTC,CATSTLERNYGYTF
TRBV29-1,.,TRBD2,TRBJ2-1,TGCAGCGTTGAAGCGGCTAGCGGGAGGGCTGGGGAGCAGTTCTTC,CSVEAASGRAGEQFF
TRBV5-4,.,TRBD2,TRBJ2-1,TGTGCCAGCAGCGCCCAACTAGCGGGACTGTACAATGAGCAGTTCTTC,CASSAQLAGLYNEQFF
TRBV6-6,.,TRBD1,TRBJ2-3,TGTGCCAGCAGTTACCCGGGACAGGATACGCAGTATTTT,CASSYPGQDTQYF
TRBV29-1,.,.,TRBJ2-1,TGCAGCGTTGAATGGGGGACATACATCTACAATGAGCAGTTCTTC,CSVEWGTYIYNEQFF
TRBV5-1,.,TRBD2,TRBJ2-1,TGCGCCAGCAGGTCCGGGCCAACTAGCGGGGGTCACAATGAGCAGTTCTTC,CASRSGPTSGGHNEQFF
TRBV4-1,.,.,TRBJ2-3,TGCGCCAGCAGCCAAGTTCGTTCGAGTGGCGGGAGCACAGATACGCAGTATTTT,CASSQVRSSGGSTDTQYF
TRBV27,.,.,TRBJ1-2,TGTGCCAGCAGTTTTCGGGCGGCGGCGCTTAACTATGGCTACACCTTC,CASSFRAAALNYGYTF
TRBV2,.,.,TRBJ2-3,TGTGCCAGCAGCGTGTTACCTAGCGACACGCAGTATTTT,CASSVLPSDTQYF
TRBV15,once,.,TRBJ2-3,TGTGCCACTGACGCCATGGCCCAGGCCGGCACAGATACGCAGTATTTT,CATDAMAQAGTDTQYF
TRBV5-1,.,.,TRBJ1-1,TGCGCCAGCAGCTTGGTTACCGAAGCAGCGAACACTGAAGCTTTCTTT,CASSLVTEAANTEAFF
TRBV9,.,TRBD1,TRBJ2-5,TGTGCCAGCAGCCCAGGACAGGCGCAAGAGACCCAGTACTTC,CASSPGQAQETQYF
TRBV19,.,TRBD1,TRBJ1-2,TGTGCCAGTAGTATCCCCGGGACAGGGGATAGTGGCTACACCTTC,CASSIPGTGDSGYTF
TRBV5-4,once,.,TRBJ2-1,TGTGCCAGCAGCTCCACTGGCTCCTACAATGAGCAGTTCTTC,CASSSTGSYNEQFF
TRBV18,.,.,TRBJ1-1,TGTGCCAGCTCACCAACGATCGGGGGAAGGGACACTGAAGCTTTCTTT,CASSPTIGGRDTEAFF
TRBV7-9,.,.,TRBJ1-5,TGTGCCAGCAGCTTAGGCGGGGAGGTAGCTCCATGGCAGCCCCAGCATTTT,CASSLGGEVAPWQPQHF
TRBV6-1,.,.,TRBJ1-2,TGTGCCAGCAGGGGGGACCTCACCAAGGGCTACACCTTC,CASRGDLTKGYTF
TRBV7-9,.,.,TRBJ2-7,TGTGCCAGCAGCACCACAGCGACCTACGAGCAGTACTTC,CASSTTATYEQYF
TRBV11-3,.,TRBD1,TRBJ1-4,TGTGCCAGCAGCTTACCTGAGGGGGCCACTAATGAAAAACTGTTTTTT,CASSLPEGATNEKLFF
TRBV5-8,.,.,TRBJ2-2,TGTGCCAGCAGCATTCACGTCGGACGATTGCACGGGGAGCTGTTTTTT,CASSIHVGRLHGELFF
TRBV9,.,.,TRBJ1-2,TGTGCCAGCAGCGCAGCGTATAACTATGGCTACACCTTC,CASSAAYNYGYTF
TRBV6-1,.,.,TRBJ2-1,TGTGCCAGCAGCGGACCAGGGGAGAGTGAGCAGTTCTTC,CASSGPGESEQFF
TRBV11-2,.,.,TRBJ2-2,TGTGCCAGCAGGGGATTAGGGCAACAGGCAACCGGGGAGCTGTTTTTT,CASRGLGQQATGELFF
TRBV6-6,few,.,TRBJ2-2,TGTGCCACCAGTACCGCCGGGGAGCTGTTTTTT,CATSTAGELFF
TRBV28,few,.,TRBJ1-5,TGTGCCAGCGCCACAGGGACTCAGCCCCAGCATTTT,CASATGTQPQHF
TRBV28,.,TRBD2,TRBJ2-3,TGTGCCACCTGGACTAGCGGCCGCACAGATACGCAGTATTTT,CATWTSGRTDTQYF
TRBV28,.,.,TRBJ2-2,TGTGCCAGCAGTGCTCAAGGCAGGGCGAACACCGGGGAGCTGTTTTTT,CASSAQGRANTGELFF
TRBV2,.,.,TRBJ1-5,TGTGCCAGCAGTGTCCAGGGGTCTTGGAGCAATCAGCCCCAGCATTTT,CASSVQGSWSNQPQHF
TRBV5-1,.,TRBD1,TRBJ1-3,TGCGCCAGCAGCCTTGAGAGACAGGGACGCTCTGGAAACACCATATATTTT,CASSLERQGRSGNTIYF
TRBV5-6,.,.,TRBJ2-3,TGTGCCAGCAGCCCGGGGGGCCGATGGGCAGATACGCAGTATTTT,CASSPGGRWADTQYF
TRBV6-1,once,.,TRBJ1-1,TGTGCCAGCAGGCAACGATACCTGAACACTGAAGCTTTCTTT,CASRQRYLNTEAFF
TRBV30,.,TRBD1,TRBJ1-3,TGTGCCTGGAGTCCACGGGACAGGGGGCTGCTTGGAAACACCATATATTTT,CAWSPRDRGLLGNTIYF
TRBV7-9,.,.,TRBJ2-3,TGTGCCAGCAGCACCCGAGGGTTTACAGATACGCAGTATTTT,CASSTRGFTDTQYF